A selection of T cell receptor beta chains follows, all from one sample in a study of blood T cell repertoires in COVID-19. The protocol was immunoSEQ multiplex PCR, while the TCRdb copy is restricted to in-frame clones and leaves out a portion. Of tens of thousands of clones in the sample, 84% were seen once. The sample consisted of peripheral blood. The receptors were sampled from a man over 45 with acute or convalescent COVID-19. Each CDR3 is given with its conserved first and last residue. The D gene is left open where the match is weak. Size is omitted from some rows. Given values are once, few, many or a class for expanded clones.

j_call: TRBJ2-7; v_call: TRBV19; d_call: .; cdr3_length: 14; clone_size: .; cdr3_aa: CASSARTDSYEQYF; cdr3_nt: TGTGCCAGTAGTGCCCGGACGGACTCATACGAGCAGTACTTC
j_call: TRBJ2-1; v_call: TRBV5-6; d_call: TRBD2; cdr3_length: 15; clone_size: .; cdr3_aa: CASSELAGVYNEQFF; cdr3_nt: TGTGCCAGCAGCGAACTGGCGGGGGTCTACAATGAGCAGTTCTTC
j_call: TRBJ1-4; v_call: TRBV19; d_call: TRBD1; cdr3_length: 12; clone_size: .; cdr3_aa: CASTDRDEKLFF; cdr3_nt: TGTGCCAGTACTGACAGGGACGAAAAACTGTTTTTT
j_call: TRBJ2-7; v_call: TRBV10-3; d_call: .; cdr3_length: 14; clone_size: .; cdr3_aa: CAISESAGGGEQYF; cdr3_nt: TGTGCCATCAGTGAGTCGGCAGGGGGAGGAGAGCAGTACTTC
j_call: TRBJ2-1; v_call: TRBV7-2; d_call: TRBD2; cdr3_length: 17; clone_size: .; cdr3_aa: CASSLTIAGRGWNEQFF; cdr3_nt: TGTGCCAGCAGCTTAACGATAGCGGGGCGAGGATGGAATGAGCAGTTCTTC
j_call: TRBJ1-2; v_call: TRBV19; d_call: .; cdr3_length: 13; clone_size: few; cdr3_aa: CASSTLSFYGYTF; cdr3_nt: TGTGCCAGTAGTACCCTCTCCTTCTATGGCTACACCTTC
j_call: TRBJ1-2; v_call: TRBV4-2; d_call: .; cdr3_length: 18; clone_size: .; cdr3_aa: CASSHKLGQVTNLYGYTF; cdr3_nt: TGTGCCAGCAGCCACAAATTGGGACAAGTAACCAACCTCTATGGCTACACCTTC
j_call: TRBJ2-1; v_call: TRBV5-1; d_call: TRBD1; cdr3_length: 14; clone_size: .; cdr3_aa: CASGRDRGIDEQFF; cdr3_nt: TGCGCCAGCGGCCGGGACAGGGGGATCGATGAGCAGTTCTTC
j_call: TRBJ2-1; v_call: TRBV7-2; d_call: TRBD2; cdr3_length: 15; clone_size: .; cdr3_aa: CASSLRLAGYNEQFF; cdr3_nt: TGTGCCAGCAGCTTGAGACTAGCGGGGTACAATGAGCAGTTCTTC
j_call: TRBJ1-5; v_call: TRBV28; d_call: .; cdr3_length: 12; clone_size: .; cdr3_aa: CASRINGQPQHF; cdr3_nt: TGTGCCAGCAGGATCAACGGTCAGCCCCAGCATTTT
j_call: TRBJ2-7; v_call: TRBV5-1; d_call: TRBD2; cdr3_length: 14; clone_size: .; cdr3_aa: CASSPGLVSYEQYF; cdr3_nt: TGCGCCAGCAGCCCGGGACTAGTGTCCTACGAGCAGTACTTC
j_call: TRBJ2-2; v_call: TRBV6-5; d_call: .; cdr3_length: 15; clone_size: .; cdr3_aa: CASTPGQGTTGELFF; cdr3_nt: TGTGCCAGCACCCCAGGGCAGGGCACCACCGGGGAGCTGTTTTTT
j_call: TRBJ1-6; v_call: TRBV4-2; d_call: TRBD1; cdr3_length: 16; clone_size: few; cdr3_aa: CASSWRLRGSDSPLHF; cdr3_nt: TGTGCCAGCAGTTGGCGACTCAGGGGGAGCGATTCACCCCTCCACTTT
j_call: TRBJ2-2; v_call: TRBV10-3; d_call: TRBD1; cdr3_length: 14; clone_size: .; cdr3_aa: CAIKGRGLTGELFF; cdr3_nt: TGTGCCATCAAAGGCAGGGGGCTGACCGGGGAGCTGTTTTTT
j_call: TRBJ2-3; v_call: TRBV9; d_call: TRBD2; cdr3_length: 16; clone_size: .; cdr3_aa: CASSAPSGLVKDTQYF; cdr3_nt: TGTGCCAGCAGCGCCCCCTCGGGACTAGTAAAAGATACGCAGTATTTT
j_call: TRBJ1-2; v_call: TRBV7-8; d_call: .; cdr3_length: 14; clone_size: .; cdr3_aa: CASSGADRNYGYTF; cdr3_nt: TGTGCCAGCAGCGGGGCGGACAGAAACTATGGCTACACCTTC
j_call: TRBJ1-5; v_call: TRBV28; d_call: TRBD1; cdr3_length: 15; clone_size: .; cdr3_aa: CASSWQGDEDQPQHF; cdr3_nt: TGTGCCAGCAGTTGGCAGGGGGATGAAGATCAGCCCCAGCATTTT